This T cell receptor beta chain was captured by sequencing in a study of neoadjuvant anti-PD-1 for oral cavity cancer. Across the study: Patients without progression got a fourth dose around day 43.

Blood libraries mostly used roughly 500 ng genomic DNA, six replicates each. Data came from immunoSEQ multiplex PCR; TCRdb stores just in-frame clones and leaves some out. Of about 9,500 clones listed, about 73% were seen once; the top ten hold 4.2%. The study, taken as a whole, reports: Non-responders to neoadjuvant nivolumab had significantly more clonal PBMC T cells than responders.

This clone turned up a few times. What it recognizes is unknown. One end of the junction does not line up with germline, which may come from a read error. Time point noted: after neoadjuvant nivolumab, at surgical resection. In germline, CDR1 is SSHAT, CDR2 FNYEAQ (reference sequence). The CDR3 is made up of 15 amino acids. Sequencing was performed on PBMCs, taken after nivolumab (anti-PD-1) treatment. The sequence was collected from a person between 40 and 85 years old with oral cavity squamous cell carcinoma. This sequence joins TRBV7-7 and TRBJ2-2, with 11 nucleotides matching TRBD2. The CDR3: CASSQRLAGTGELFF. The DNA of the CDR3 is TGTGCTAGCAGCCAACGACTAGCGGGAACCGGGGAGCTGTTTTTT.